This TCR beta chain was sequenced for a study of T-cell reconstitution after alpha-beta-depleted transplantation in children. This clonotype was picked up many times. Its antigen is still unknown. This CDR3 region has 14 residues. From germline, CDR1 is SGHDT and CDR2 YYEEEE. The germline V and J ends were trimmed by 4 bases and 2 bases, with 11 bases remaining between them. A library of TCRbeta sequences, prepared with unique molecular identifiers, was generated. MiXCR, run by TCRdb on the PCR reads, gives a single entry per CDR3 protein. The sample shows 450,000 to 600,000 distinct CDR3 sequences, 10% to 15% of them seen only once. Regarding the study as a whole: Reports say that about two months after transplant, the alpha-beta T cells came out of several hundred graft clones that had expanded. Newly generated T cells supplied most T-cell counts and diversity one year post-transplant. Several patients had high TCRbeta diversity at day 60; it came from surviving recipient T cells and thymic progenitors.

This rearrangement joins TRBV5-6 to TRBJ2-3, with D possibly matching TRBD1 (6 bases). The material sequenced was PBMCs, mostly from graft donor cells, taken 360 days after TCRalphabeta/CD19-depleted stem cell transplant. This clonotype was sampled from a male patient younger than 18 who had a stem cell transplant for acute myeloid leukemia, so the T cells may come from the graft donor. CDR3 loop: CASSPGQNTDTQYF. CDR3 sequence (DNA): TGTGCCAGCAGCCCCGGACAGAACACAGATACGCAGTATTTT.